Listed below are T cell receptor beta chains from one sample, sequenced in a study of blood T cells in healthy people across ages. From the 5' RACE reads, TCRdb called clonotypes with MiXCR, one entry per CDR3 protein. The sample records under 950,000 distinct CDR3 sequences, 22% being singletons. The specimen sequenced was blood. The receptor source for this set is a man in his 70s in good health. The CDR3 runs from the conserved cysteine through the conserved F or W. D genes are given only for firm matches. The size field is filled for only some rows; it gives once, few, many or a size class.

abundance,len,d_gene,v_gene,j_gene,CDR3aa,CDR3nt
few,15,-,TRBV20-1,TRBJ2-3,CSAREAGTSTDTQYF,TGCAGTGCTAGAGAGGCCGGGACTAGCACAGATACGCAGTATTTT
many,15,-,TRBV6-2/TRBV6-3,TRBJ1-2,CASSSPTGTNYGYTF,TGTGCCAGCTCGTCTCCTACAGGGACTAACTATGGCTACACCTTC
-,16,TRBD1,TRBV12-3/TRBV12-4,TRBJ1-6,CASSRPGTGPNSPLHF,TGTGCCAGCAGTCGACCCGGGACAGGGCCAAATTCACCCCTCCACTTT
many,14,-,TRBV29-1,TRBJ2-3,CSATQGGSTDTQYF,TGCAGCGCTACCCAGGGGGGGAGCACAGATACGCAGTATTTT
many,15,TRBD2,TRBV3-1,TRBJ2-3,CASSRLAVSTDTQYF,TGTGCCAGCAGCCGACTAGCGGTTAGCACAGATACGCAGTATTTT
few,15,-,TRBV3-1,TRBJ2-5,CASSQVSGFYNEQSF,TGTGCCAGCAGCCAAGTCTCGGGGTTCTACAATGAGCAGTCCTTC
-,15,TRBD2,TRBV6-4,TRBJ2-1,CASSPVSGEDNEQFF,TGTGCCAGCAGTCCCGTTAGCGGGGAGGACAATGAGCAGTTCTTC
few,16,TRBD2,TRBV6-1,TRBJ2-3,CASIRSLAGGGNTQYF,TGTGCCAGCATCCGATCCCTAGCGGGGGGAGGAAATACGCAGTATTTT
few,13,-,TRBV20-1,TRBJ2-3,CSATLDSTDTQYF,TGCAGTGCAACCCTAGACAGCACAGATACGCAGTATTTT
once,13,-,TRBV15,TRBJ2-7,CATSRDYSYEQYF,TGTGCCACCAGCAGAGATTACTCCTACGAGCAGTACTTC
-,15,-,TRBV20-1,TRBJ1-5,CSAGPGAPHNQPQHF,TGCAGTGCTGGCCCAGGGGCTCCCCACAATCAGCCCCAGCATTTT
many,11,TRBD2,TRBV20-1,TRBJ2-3,CSSGLTDTQYF,TGCAGTTCGGGACTAACAGATACGCAGTATTTT
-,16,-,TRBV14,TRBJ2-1,CASSLGFESSYNEQFF,TGTGCCAGCAGCCTGGGATTTGAGAGTTCCTACAATGAGCAGTTCTTC
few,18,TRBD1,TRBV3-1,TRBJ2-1,CASSQVWARDRVGNEQFF,TGTGCCAGCAGCCAAGTATGGGCTCGGGACAGGGTGGGCAATGAGCAGTTCTTC
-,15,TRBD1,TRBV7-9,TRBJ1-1,CASSDGQGAGTEAFF,TGTGCCAGCAGCGATGGACAGGGGGCCGGCACTGAAGCTTTCTTT
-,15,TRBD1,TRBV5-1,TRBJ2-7,CASSLGWTGGTEQYF,TGCGCCAGCAGCTTGGGGTGGACAGGGGGCACCGAGCAGTACTTC
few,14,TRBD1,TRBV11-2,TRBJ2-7,CASSLDRVGYEQYF,TGTGCCAGCAGCTTGGACAGGGTGGGCTACGAGCAGTACTTC
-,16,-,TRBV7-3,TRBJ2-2,CASSPTGRTSTGELFF,TGTGCCAGCAGCCCTACAGGACGGACTTCGACCGGGGAGCTGTTTTTT
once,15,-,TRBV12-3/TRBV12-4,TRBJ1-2,CASSLSGSGAHGYTF,TGTGCCAGCAGTTTATCCGGGTCAGGGGCCCATGGCTACACCTTC
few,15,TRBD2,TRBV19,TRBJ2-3,CASSGLAGTTDTQYF,TGTGCCAGTAGTGGGCTAGCGGGGACCACAGATACGCAGTATTTT
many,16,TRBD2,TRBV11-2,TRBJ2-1,CASSLLGGGAYNEQFF,TGTGCCAGCAGCTTATTGGGCGGGGGGGCCTACAATGAGCAGTTCTTC
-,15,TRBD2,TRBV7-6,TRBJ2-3,CASSATSSRTDTQYF,TGTGCCAGCAGCGCGACTAGCAGCCGCACAGATACGCAGTATTTT